This T cell receptor beta chain was obtained from a study of blood T cell repertoires in COVID-19. Across the whole study: T cells, B-cell-depleted T cells, or PBMCs provided the cDNA or gDNA that served as material.

V gave up 10 bases and J gave up 6 bases, with 17 bases separating them. This CDR3 spans 13 amino acids. Germline CDR1 MGHDK, CDR2 SYGVNS. Sequencing was performed with immunoSEQ multiplex PCR; in TCRdb, only in-frame clones are kept and a portion is missing. The data hold about 120,000 clones, with 81% observed a single time. This TCR came from a human donor in a cohort sampled during active COVID-19. This chain uses TRBV25-1 with TRBJ2-3; D is perhaps TRBD1 (5 bases). Sequenced: peripheral blood. CDR3 sequence (DNA): TGTGCCACATGGGGCCAGGGAATGGATACGCAGTATTTT. Translating it yields CATWGQGMDTQYF.